Here is one T cell receptor beta chain with its context. Its antigen remains unidentified. The primer mix had 60 Vbeta and 13 Jbeta primers. Generated by immunoSEQ multiplex PCR, the TCRdb table keeps only in-frame clones and is missing some. The sample lists about 180,000 clones, roughly 86% seen once, with around 4.8% in the top ten. The sample is drawn from a study of cytomegalovirus exposure and HLA in healthy donors. General study results and limits: In a later analysis, HLA-associated TCR beta chains were more clonally expanded than equally common others. Later analysis suggested links between common viral pathogens and several top significant clusters. In a later analysis, TCR association rates varied by HLA locus: DRB1 most, HLA-C fewest. Presence/absence results assume similar sequencing depth per donor, which may not hold.

The clonotype comes from a girl aged 10 to 17 in good health and CMV-seropositive. Sequencing input: PBMCs.

The CDR3 region is CASSFWRGNEQETQYF. CDR3 bases: TGTGCCAGCAGTTTTTGGAGGGGAAACGAGCAAGAGACCCAGTACTTC. The chain couples TRBV27 to TRBJ2-5, with D possibly matching TRBD2 (6 bases). Germline assignment: CDR1 MNHEY and CDR2 SMNVEV (reference sequence). The CDR3 has 16 residues. The V gene lost 3 bases and the J gene lost 2 bases, with 16 bases spanning the gap.